This T cell receptor beta chain was profiled in a study of PD-L1 blockade in urothelial cancer. Whole-study context: Most of the 29 patients were men whose urothelial cancer was bladder-origin. Analyses were performed on blood at 3 weeks after treatment start (the second dose) and at 6 weeks. Per blood sample, T cells had a median of roughly 150,000. Study-level findings and limits: Lower than median blood TCR clonality before treatment predicted better survival.

Profiling relied on immunoSEQ multiplex PCR, and the TCRdb table lists in-frame clones only, not all of them. The table shows 50,000 to 55,000 clones, with 88% occurring only once. Indicated time point: peripheral blood 6 weeks after treatment start. The CDR3 is 15 residues long. V was trimmed by 3 bases and J by 2 bases, leaving 10 bases between them. CDR1 and CDR2 (germline): MGHDK, SYGVNS. Of note for this clone: Its antigen remains unknown.

The sequencing used PBMCs, collected around atezolizumab (anti-PD-L1) treatment. The rearrangement links TRBV25-1 to TRBJ2-2; D is perhaps TRBD2 (5 bases). The receptor was isolated from a man aged 60-69 years with urothelial cancer. The DNA for the CDR3 is TGTGCCAGCAGTGATCCCGGGGTCAACACCGGGGAGCTGTTTTTT. Protein sequence: CASSDPGVNTGELFF.